The 23 T cell receptor beta chains in this list originate from one sample, sequenced in a study of cytomegalovirus exposure and HLA in healthy donors. Both 60 Vbeta primers and 13 Jbeta primers went into the PCR. Sequencing was performed with immunoSEQ multiplex PCR; in TCRdb, only in-frame clones are kept and a portion is missing. Recorded for this sample: tens of thousands of clones. Sequencing used PBMCs. The receptors stem from a man aged 50-60 years in good health and CMV-seropositive.

V and J are TRBV15 and TRBJ2-7; D unclear. Per the germline V gene, CDR1 is LNHNV and CDR2 is YYDKDF (reference sequence). Trimming removed 1 base from V and 0 bases from J, with 10 bases in between. The CDR3 extends over 15 amino acids. CDR3: CATSRGLTPSYEQYF. In DNA form, the CDR3 reads TGTGCCACCAGCAGAGGTCTGACACCCTCCTACGAGCAGTACTTC.

The chain is built from TRBV30 and TRBJ1-2; D gene unclear. The CDR3 spans 14 residues. Trimming left V 7 bases short and J 4 bases short, with 19 bases between. In germline, CDR1 is GTSNPN, CDR2 SVGIG (reference sequence). The CDR3 region is CAFRGWTGGYGYTF. CDR3 nucleotides: TGTGCCTTCCGAGGGTGGACCGGTGGCTATGGCTACACCTTC.

V gene TRBV19 combines with J gene TRBJ2-7, with TRBD2 matching over 8 bases. CDR1 and CDR2 from the germline V gene are LNHDA and SQIVND (reference sequence). The length of the CDR3 is 14 residues. V shed 1 base and J 7 bases; nucleotides not matched to a gene: 6. The CDR3 bases are TGTGCCAGTAGTATAGCGGGAGGGCCGGGGGAGCAGTACTTC. Translated, it gives CASSIAGGPGEQYF.

The rearrangement links TRBV10-2 to TRBJ1-3; 10 bases are a match to TRBD1. V lost 4 bases, J lost 7 bases, and 1 base stayed unmatched. This CDR3 is 13 amino acids long. Germline V gene sequence: CDR1 WSHSY, CDR2 SAAADI. The CDR3 nucleotides are TGCGCCAGCAGTGCGGACAGGGGGAACACCATATATTTT. This encodes CASSADRGNTIYF.

This chain joins TRBV4-1 and TRBJ1-2, with D perhaps TRBD1 (5 bases). CDR1 is MGHRA and CDR2 is YSYEKL in the germline V gene. V shed 8 bases and J shed 7 bases, with 14 bases lying between them. The CDR3 runs to 12 residues. CDR3 region: CASGARDLGYTF. CDR3 coding DNA: TGCGCCAGCGGGGCCAGGGATCTTGGCTACACCTTC.

The CDR3 DNA sequence: TGTGCCAGCAGCTTAGCCGGACAGGGAGGAAACACCATATATTTT. It specifies CASSLAGQGGNTIYF. The chain is built from TRBV7-2 and TRBJ1-3; 8 bases align to TRBD1. This CDR3 is built from 15 residues. Germline V lookup: CDR1 SGHTA, CDR2 FQGNSA. Trimming at V came to 0 bases and at J to 4 bases, leaving 2 bases not matched to a gene.

V is TRBV11-3 and J is TRBJ2-1; no definite D call. Looked up from germline, CDR1 is SGHNT and CDR2 is YENEEA. V lost 0 bases and J lost 5, with 11 bases in between. The CDR3 has 15 residues. CDR3: CASSLETASNNEQFF. The CDR3 region has the DNA TGTGCCAGCAGCTTAGAAACCGCGAGCAACAATGAGCAGTTCTTC.

This chain connects TRBV30 to TRBJ2-3; 13 bases line up with TRBD2. V lost 2 bases and J lost 0; bases outside the gene matches: 5. Germline loops: CDR1 GTSNPN, CDR2 SVGIG (reference sequence). This CDR3 region has 17 residues. CDR3 bases: TGTGCCTGGAGTCGTGGACTAGCGGGGGCCAGCACAGATACGCAGTATTTT. Amino acid sequence: CAWSRGLAGASTDTQYF.

J is TRBJ2-5 and V is TRBV29-1, with 7 bases fitting TRBD2. J was trimmed by 1 base and V by 7 bases; bases with no gene match: 6. Germline lookup yields CDR1 SQVTM and CDR2 ANQGSEA. The CDR3 contains 13 residues. The CDR3 DNA reads TGCAGCGGGCAATCTAGCGGCCAAGAGACCCAGTACTTC. Its protein product is CSGQSSGQETQYF.

This clone counts as medium-sized by frequency. The chain carries TRBV7-3 and TRBJ2-1; 9 bases align to TRBD2. Trimming removed 5 bases from V and 1 base from J; junction bases left unmatched: 6. CDR1 SGHTA and CDR2 FQGTGA come from the germline V gene. The CDR3 has 16 amino acids. The CDR3 DNA reads TGTGCCAGCAGCCTTTCGCTAGCGGGGTCCTACAATGAGCAGTTCTTC. Amino acid sequence: CASSLSLAGSYNEQFF.

Concerning this clone: Other DNA sequences in the same sample also yield this CDR3. The chain combines TRBV4-1 with TRBJ1-5; D unclear. Germline V CDR1 and CDR2: MGHRA, YSYEKL. The CDR3 sequence is 15 residues long. V lost 3 bases and J lost 6, with 15 bases in between. The CDR3 sequence: CASSQTPGVPQPQHF. For the CDR3, the DNA is TGCGCCAGCAGCCAGACCCCCGGGGTTCCTCAGCCCCAGCATTTT.

The gene calls are TRBV27 and TRBJ2-2, with D possibly being TRBD2 (5 bases). The CDR3 spans 16 residues. V was shortened by 0 bases and J by 4 bases, with 12 bases between the two germline ends. Germline CDR1 is MNHEY and CDR2 is SMNVEV (reference sequence). CDR3 residues: CASSLSAVAGTGELFF. The CDR3 nucleotides read TGTGCCAGCAGTTTATCTGCCGTCGCGGGCACCGGGGAGCTGTTTTTT.

The chain uses TRBV7-6 and TRBJ2-1; no definite D call. The CDR3 runs 12 residues. Trimming left V 5 bases short and J 6 bases short, with 8 bases between. Germline CDR1 SGHVS, CDR2 FNYEAQ. CDR3 amino acids: CASSRPGNEQFF. For the CDR3, the DNA is TGTGCCAGCAGCAGGCCGGGCAATGAGCAGTTCTTC.

The chain links TRBV9 to TRBJ2-1; maybe TRBD2 (7 bases). This CDR3 has 18 residues. Trimming pared 1 base from V and 2 bases from J, leaving 19 bases between. Germline V CDR1 and CDR2: SGDLS, YYNGEE. CDR3 sequence (DNA): TGTGCCAGCAGCGTACCGTCCCGGGGGGCCGGAACCTACAATGAGCAGTTCTTC. Translating it yields CASSVPSRGAGTYNEQFF.

The rearrangement joins TRBV29-1 to TRBJ1-5; 8 bases map to TRBD1. V shed 4 bases, J shed 4 bases, and the junction held 6 bases outside the gene matches. This CDR3 is 14 amino acids long. Germline CDR1 SQVTM, CDR2 ANQGSEA. For the CDR3, the DNA is TGCAGCGTTGCGACAGGGGCCGCAAATCAGCCCCAGCATTTT. This encodes CSVATGAANQPQHF.

The chain uses TRBV6-1 and TRBJ1-5, with a weak D call TRBD1 (6 bases). Trimming stripped 7 bases from V and 6 bases from J, with 13 bases between. Germline V gives CDR1 MNHNS, CDR2 SASEGT. The CDR3 spans 13 residues. CDR3 in amino acids: CASTGIGGQPQHF. For the CDR3, the DNA is TGTGCCAGCACGGGAATAGGGGGTCAGCCCCAGCATTTT.

The chain joins TRBV28 to TRBJ2-1; 12 bases are shared with TRBD2. J was trimmed by 8 bases and V by 6 bases; bases with no gene match: 5. CDR1 MDHEN and CDR2 SYDVKM come from the germline V gene. The CDR3 length is 14 residues. The DNA for the CDR3 is TGTGCCAGCAGGCCAGGACTAGCGGGATATGAGCAGTTCTTC. The encoded protein is CASRPGLAGYEQFF.

The chain employs TRBV7-2 and TRBJ2-5; 7 bases match TRBD1. The CDR3 sequence is 15 residues long. CDR1 is SGHTA and CDR2 is FQGNSA in the germline V gene. V lost 4 bases and J lost 4; bases outside the gene matches: 9. The DNA for the CDR3 is TGTGCCAGCAGCTCCACCGACAGGGTAGGAGAGACCCAGTACTTC. The encoded protein is CASSSTDRVGETQYF. Drawing the rest from reference TRBV7-2 and TRBJ2-5, the complete variable domain is GAGVSQSPSNKVTEKGKDVELRCDPISGHTALYWYRQSLGQGLEFLIYFQGNSAPDKSGLPSDRFSAERTGGSVSTLTIQRTQQEDSAVYLCASSSTDRVGETQYFGPGTRLLVL.

The chain couples TRBV6-6 to TRBJ1-2; tentatively, D is TRBD1 (6 bases). Trimming pared 2 bases from V and 6 bases from J, leaving 13 bases between. The CDR3 runs to 14 residues. Per germline, CDR1 MNHNY and CDR2 SVGAGI (reference sequence). CDR3 sequence reads: CASSYAGTRDGYTF. As DNA, the CDR3 is TGTGCCAGCAGTTACGCTGGGACACGAGATGGCTACACCTTC.

The chain employs TRBV5-5 and TRBJ1-2; D call uncertain. This CDR3 has 13 residues. Trimming shortened V by 0 bases and J by 2 bases, and 5 bases separated the two germline ends. Germline CDR1 is SGHKS and CDR2 is YYEKEE (reference sequence). The chain's CDR3 is CASSLGQNYGYTF. The CDR3 DNA follows: TGTGCCAGCAGCTTGGGGCAAAACTATGGCTACACCTTC.

The genes are TRBV28 and TRBJ1-2; D is unclear. The CDR3 consists of 15 residues. Germline assignment: CDR1 MDHEN and CDR2 SYDVKM. The V end was cut by 2 bases, the J end by 5 bases, with 15 bases between. CDR3 coding DNA: TGTGCCAGCAGTTTAGGTCCCGGAGACCCGTATGGCTACACCTTC. This gives the protein CASSLGPGDPYGYTF.

The chain joins TRBV7-3 to TRBJ1-2, with TRBD1 identical over 7 bases. Germline-derived CDR1 and CDR2 are SGHTA and FQGTGA. V was pared by 0 bases and J by 7 bases, with 5 bases of the junction left unmatched. This CDR3 is 14 amino acids long. The CDR3 bases are TGTGCCAGCAGCTTAACGTCTCAGGGGGGTGGCTACACCTTC. As protein: CASSLTSQGGGYTF.

The chain has TRBV5-6 and TRBJ1-2; D perhaps matches TRBD1 (6 bases). The length of the CDR3 is 14 residues. In germline, CDR1 is SGHDT, CDR2 YYEEEE. Trimming pared 0 bases from V and 8 bases from J, leaving 14 bases between. CDR3 DNA sequence: TGTGCCAGCAGCTTGGTCCGGACAGAGCACGGCTACACCTTC. Protein product: CASSLVRTEHGYTF.